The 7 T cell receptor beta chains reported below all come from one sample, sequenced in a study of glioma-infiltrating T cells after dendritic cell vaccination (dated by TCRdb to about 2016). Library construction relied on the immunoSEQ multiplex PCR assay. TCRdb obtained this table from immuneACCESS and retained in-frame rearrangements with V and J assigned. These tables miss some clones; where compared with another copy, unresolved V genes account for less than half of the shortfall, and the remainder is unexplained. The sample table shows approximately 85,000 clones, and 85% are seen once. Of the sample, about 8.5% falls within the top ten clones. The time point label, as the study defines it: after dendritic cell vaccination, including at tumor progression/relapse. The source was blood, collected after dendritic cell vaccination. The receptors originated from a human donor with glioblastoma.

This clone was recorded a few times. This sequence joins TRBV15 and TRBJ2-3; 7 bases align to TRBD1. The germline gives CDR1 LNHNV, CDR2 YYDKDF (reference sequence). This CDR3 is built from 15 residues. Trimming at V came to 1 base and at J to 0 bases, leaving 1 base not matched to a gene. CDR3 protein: CATSRGQGSTDTQYF. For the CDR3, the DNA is TGTGCCACCAGCAGAGGACAGGGTAGCACAGATACGCAGTATTTT.

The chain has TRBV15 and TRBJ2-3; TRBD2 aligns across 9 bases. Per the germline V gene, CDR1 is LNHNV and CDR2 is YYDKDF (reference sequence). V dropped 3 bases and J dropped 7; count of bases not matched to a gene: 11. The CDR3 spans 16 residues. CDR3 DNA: TGTGCCACCAGCAGGGGTTCCCTAGCGGGGTCAAATACGCAGTATTTT. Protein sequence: CATSRGSLAGSNTQYF. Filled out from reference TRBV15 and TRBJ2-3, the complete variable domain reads DAMVIQNPRYQVTQFGKPVTLSCSQTLNHNVMYWYQQKSSQAPKLLFHYYDKDFNNEADTPDNFQSRRPNTSFCFLDIRSPGLGDTAMYLCATSRGSLAGSNTQYFGPGTRLTVL.

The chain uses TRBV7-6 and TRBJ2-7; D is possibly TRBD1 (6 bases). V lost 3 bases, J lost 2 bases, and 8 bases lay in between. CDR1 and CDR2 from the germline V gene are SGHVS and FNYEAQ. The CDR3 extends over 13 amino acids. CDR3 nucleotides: TGTGCCAGCAGCTTCACAGGGACCTACGAGCAGTACTTC. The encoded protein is CASSFTGTYEQYF. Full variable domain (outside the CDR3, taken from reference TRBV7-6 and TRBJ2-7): GAGVSQSPRYKVTKRGQDVALRCDPISGHVSLYWYRQALGQGPEFLTYFNYEAQQDKSGLPNDRFSAERPEGSISTLTIQRTEQRDSAMYRCASSFTGTYEQYFGPGTRLTVT.

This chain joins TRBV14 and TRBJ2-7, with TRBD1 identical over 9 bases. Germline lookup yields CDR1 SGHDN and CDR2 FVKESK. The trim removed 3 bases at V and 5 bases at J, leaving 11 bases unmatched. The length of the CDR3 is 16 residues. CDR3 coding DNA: TGTGCCAGCAGCCACCGAGGAGGGACAGGGTCCAACGAGCAGTACTTC. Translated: CASSHRGGTGSNEQYF. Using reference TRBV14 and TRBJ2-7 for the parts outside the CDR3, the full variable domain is EAGVTQFPSHSVIEKGQTVTLRCDPISGHDNLYWYRRVMGKEIKFLLHFVKESKQDESGMPNNRFLAERTGGTYSTLKVQPAELEDSGVYFCASSHRGGTGSNEQYFGPGTRLTVT.

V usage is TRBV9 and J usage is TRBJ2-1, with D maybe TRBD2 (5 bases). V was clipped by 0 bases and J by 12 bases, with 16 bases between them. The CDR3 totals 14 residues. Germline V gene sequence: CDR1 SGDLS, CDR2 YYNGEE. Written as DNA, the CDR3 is TGTGCCAGCAGCGTAGGTGGGGAGACAATGAGGCAGTTCTTC. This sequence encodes CASSVGGETMRQFF.

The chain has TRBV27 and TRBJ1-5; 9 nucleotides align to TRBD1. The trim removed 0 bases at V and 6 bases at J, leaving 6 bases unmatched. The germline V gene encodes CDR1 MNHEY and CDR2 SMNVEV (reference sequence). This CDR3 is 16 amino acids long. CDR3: CASSLSIGTGSQPQHF. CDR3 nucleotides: TGTGCCAGCAGTTTATCGATTGGGACAGGGAGTCAGCCCCAGCATTTT.

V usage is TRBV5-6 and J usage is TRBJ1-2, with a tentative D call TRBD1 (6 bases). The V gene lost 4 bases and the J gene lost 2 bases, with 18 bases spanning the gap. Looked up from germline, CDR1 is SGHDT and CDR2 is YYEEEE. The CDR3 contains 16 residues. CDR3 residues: CASSPLPGQSNYGYTF. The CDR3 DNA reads TGTGCCAGCAGCCCCCTCCCGGGACAATCAAACTATGGCTACACCTTC.